This T cell receptor beta chain was documented in a study of neurological immune-mediated disorders. The CDR3 covers 16 residues. The V gene's germline CDR1 is DFQATT and CDR2 SNEGSKA (reference sequence). V dropped 2 bases and J dropped 1; count of bases not matched to a gene: 8. One entry per CDR3 protein results from TCRdb running MiXCR on the 5' RACE reads. The sample has some 60,000 distinct CDR3 sequences; 3% to 4% are singletons. This sequence joins TRBV20-1 and TRBJ1-5; 7 bases fit TRBD1. The TCR sequence derives from a woman in her forties or fifties with multiple sclerosis. Sequencing input: PBMCs. The DNA of the CDR3 is TGCAGTGCTAGAATAGGGGGCCGGGGGAGCAATCAGCCCCAGCATTTT. This codes for CSARIGGRGSNQPQHF.